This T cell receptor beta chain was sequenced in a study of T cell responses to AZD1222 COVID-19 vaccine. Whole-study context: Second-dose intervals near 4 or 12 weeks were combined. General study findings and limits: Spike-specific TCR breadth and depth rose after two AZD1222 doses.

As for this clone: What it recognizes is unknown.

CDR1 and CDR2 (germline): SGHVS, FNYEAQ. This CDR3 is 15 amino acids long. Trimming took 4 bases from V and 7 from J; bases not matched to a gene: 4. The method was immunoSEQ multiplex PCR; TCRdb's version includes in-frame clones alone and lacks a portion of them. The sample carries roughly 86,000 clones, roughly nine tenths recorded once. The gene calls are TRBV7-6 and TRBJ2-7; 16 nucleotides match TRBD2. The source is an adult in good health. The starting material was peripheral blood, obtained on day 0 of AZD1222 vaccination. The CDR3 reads CASSSGLAGGREQYF. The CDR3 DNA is TGTGCCAGCAGCTCGGGACTAGCGGGAGGGCGTGAGCAGTACTTC.